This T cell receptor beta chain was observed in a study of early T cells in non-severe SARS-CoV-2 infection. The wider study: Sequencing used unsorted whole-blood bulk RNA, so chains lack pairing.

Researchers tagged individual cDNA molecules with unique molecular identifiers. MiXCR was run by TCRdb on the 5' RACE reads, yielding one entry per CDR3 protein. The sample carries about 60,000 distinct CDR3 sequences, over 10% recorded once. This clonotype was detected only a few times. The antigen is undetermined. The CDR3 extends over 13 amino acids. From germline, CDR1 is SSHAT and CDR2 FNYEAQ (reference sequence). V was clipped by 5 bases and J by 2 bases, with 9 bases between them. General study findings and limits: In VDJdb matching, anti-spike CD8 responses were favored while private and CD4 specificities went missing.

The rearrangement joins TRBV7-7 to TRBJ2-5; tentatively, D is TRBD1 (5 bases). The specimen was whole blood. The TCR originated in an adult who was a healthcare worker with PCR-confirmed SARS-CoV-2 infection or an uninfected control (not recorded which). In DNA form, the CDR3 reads TGTGCCAGCAGCCTCAGGGTTCAAGAGACCCAGTACTTC. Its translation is CASSLRVQETQYF.